This T cell receptor beta chain was identified in a study of T cells after yellow fever vaccination (dated by TCRdb to between 2019 and 2020). Notes on the research overall: Libraries from fractions with low cell numbers were prepared with the SMART-Seq v4 Ultra Low Input RNA kit. To track T-cell clones before and after primary and booster YFV17D yellow fever vaccination, bulk TCR alpha and beta repertoires were sequenced longitudinally. Two healthy male donors, one aged 18 to 30 and one aged 30 to 39 years, made up the cohort. Blood was collected at multiple timepoints before and after primary and secondary immunization, and bulk PBMC replicates and cell subsets were isolated.

In the paper's terms, the treatment or condition label means: live attenuated yellow fever vaccine strain. PBMCs were isolated from peripheral blood using a standard Ficoll-Paque protocol. Dynabeads CD4 and CD8 positive selection kits were used to isolate CD4 and CD8 T-cell fractions. RNA was extracted with TriZol from bulk PBMCs, CD4 and CD8 fractions, and dextramer-positive and dextramer-negative fractions. Of note for this clonotype: Its antigen has not been determined. Nothing much larger sits one base from this clone, and base qualities are not available.

What the research found in general, with its limitations: Because abundant contaminating clonotypes from the bulk population could be contained in FACS-sorted repertoires, computational filtering was required. After the booster, most clones that had expanded after primary vaccination were detected again (around 97% of CD4 and over 75% of CD8), suggesting broad maintenance of memory. The study included only a couple of donors, which limits how far the findings can be generalized. A small fraction of clonotypes appeared in both the CD4 and CD8 compartments, likely as a result of convergent recombination. Compared with the primary T-cell response, the secondary T-cell response was weaker but faster, peaking on day 5 rather than day 15.

V is clipped by 5 bases and J by 4 bases, and the sequence between their germline boundaries is 13 bases long. The CDR3 numbers 15 residues from cysteine through phenylalanine. Just the 45-base CDR3 DNA is kept, in frame starting at base 1. Based on the germline V gene (reference sequence), the CDR1 and CDR2 sequences are SGHNT and YYREEE. Sequencing was performed on an Illumina NovaSeq 6000. TCR cDNA was synthesized by 5'RACE template switching, which introduced a universal primer site and unique molecular identifiers. Priming of cDNA synthesis was performed from both the TCR alpha and TCR beta constant segments. Library amplification involved two PCR steps, and the second step added sample barcodes and sequencing adapters. Sequencing of libraries was performed on Illumina HiSeq 2500 (2x100 bp) or NovaSeq (2x150 bp). The study's own analysis went as follows. MIGEC handled demultiplexing of reads and collapsing into UMI consensus sequences, while MiXCR performed V(D)J alignment. Vaccine-responding clonotypes were defined with edgeR using replicate PBMC samples, requiring FDR below 0.01 and a log2 fold change above 5 up to day 15. Each bulk clonotype received a CD4 or CD8 identity based on whether the sequenced CD4 or CD8 repertoire contained that clonotype at higher abundance. TCRdb trimmed the raw reads at Q25, called clones with MiXCR and kept productive beta chains. Every entry covers one CDR3 protein and lists the most common genes and DNA from its rows. These V and J calls derive from TCRdb rather than the authors' analysis. The sample contains approximately 260,000 distinct CDR3 sequences, 5.2% of them found a single time. More than 3% of the sample comes from the top ten.

The receptor chain draws on TRBV5-4 and TRBJ2-6, with TRBD1 perhaps the D gene, on 6 matching bases. Specimen: CD4+ T cells sorted from PBMCs, collected on the day of the yellow fever booster vaccination. The sequence came from a man aged 18 to 29 who received the YFV17D yellow fever vaccine. The bases read TGTGCCAGCAGGGCAGGGGCTGACGGGGCCAACGTCCTGACTTTC. Its protein is CASRAGADGANVLTF.